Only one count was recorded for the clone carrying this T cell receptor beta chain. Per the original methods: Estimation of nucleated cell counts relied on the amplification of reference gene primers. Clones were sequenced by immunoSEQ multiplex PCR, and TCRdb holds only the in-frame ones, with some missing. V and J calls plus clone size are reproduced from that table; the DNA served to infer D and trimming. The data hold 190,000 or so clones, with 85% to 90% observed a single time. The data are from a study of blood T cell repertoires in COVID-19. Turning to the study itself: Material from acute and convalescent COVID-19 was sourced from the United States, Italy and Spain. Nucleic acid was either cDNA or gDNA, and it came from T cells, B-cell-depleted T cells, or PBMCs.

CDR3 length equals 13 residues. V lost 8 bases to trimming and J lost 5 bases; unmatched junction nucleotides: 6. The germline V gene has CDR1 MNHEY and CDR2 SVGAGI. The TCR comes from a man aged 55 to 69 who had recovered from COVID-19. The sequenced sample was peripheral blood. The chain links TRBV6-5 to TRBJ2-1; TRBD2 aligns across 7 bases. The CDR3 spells CASWPSGNNEQFF. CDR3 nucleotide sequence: TGTGCCAGCTGGCCTAGCGGAAACAATGAGCAGTTCTTC.